The rows below give T cell receptor beta chains drawn from one sample of a study of blood T cell repertoires in COVID-19. Clones were read by immunoSEQ multiplex PCR, and TCRdb kept only the in-frame ones, dropping some. The data show hundreds of thousands of clones, about 80% seen once. Sequenced: peripheral blood. These receptors were obtained from an elderly woman with acute or convalescent COVID-19. CDR3s include the opening cysteine and the closing phenylalanine or tryptophan. D genes are given only for firm matches. The size of a clone is reported for some rows only, either as once, few or many, or as a class for expanded clones.

v_gene	d_gene	abundance	j_gene	CDR3nt	CDR3aa
TRBV4-2	.	.	TRBJ1-6	TGTGCCAGCAGCCAAGGGACAGCCTATAATTCACCCCTCCACTTT	CASSQGTAYNSPLHF
TRBV7-6	TRBD2	.	TRBJ2-3	TGTGCCAGCAGCACGAACGGACTAGCGGGAGATACGCAGTATTTT	CASSTNGLAGDTQYF
TRBV18	.	.	TRBJ2-3	TGTGCCAGCTCACCATCCCTTAGCACAGATACGCAGTATTTT	CASSPSLSTDTQYF
TRBV6-2/TRBV6-3	TRBD2	.	TRBJ2-7	TGTGCCAGCAGTTCCTTCTCACTAGCGGGGGGTACCTACGAGCAGTACTTC	CASSSFSLAGGTYEQYF
TRBV7-2	.	.	TRBJ2-2	TGTGCCAGCAGCTTCCGGGACAAGAACACCGGGGAGCTGTTTTTT	CASSFRDKNTGELFF
TRBV28	TRBD1	.	TRBJ2-3	TGTGCCAGCAGTATCATACAGGGGAGCACAGATACGCAGTATTTT	CASSIIQGSTDTQYF
TRBV20-1	.	.	TRBJ1-1	TGCAGTGCCGGGGAGCGGCTGGAAGCTTTCTTT	CSAGERLEAFF
TRBV21-1	.	.	TRBJ1-3	TGTGCCAGCAGATGCCCGGACAGGGATGCTCGTCGTCACACCATATATTTT	CASRCPDRDARRHTIYF
TRBV4-1	.	.	TRBJ1-6	TGCGCCAGCAGCCAAGTGGGCAGGGCTAATTCACCCCTCCACTTT	CASSQVGRANSPLHF
TRBV3-1/TRBV3-2	.	.	TRBJ1-2	TGTGCCAGCAGCCAACACCTTGGCGGTGGCTACACCTTC	CASSQHLGGGYTF
TRBV18	.	.	TRBJ1-3	TGTGCCAGCTCACCCATAGACGGGAGAGCAAACACCATATATTTT	CASSPIDGRANTIYF
TRBV4-3	TRBD2	.	TRBJ2-1	TGCGCCAGCAGCCAAGAAGCCGGGACTAGCGGGGGAAGGTATTACCGTGAGCAGTTCTTC	CASSQEAGTSGGRYYREQFF
TRBV19	.	.	TRBJ2-2	TGTGCCAGTAGTATATCGGCAGGGTTAAGCACCGGGGAGCTGTTTTTT	CASSISAGLSTGELFF
TRBV5-1	.	.	TRBJ2-3	TGCGCCAGCAGCTTATCAGTAGCTAGCACAGATACGCAGTATTTT	CASSLSVASTDTQYF
TRBV3-1/TRBV3-2	TRBD1	.	TRBJ1-4	TGTGCCAGCAGCCTGACAGGGTCGGTTGGTGAAAAACTGTTTTTT	CASSLTGSVGEKLFF
TRBV2	TRBD1	many	TRBJ2-7	TGTGCCAGCAGTTTTTGGGACAGGGCATACGAGCAGTACTTC	CASSFWDRAYEQYF
TRBV7-3	TRBD2	.	TRBJ2-6	TGTGCCAGCAGCCCCCCCGGGAGCGGGGGGCGGAGCTCTGGGGCCAACGTCCTGACTTTC	CASSPPGSGGRSSGANVLTF